This section outlines one T cell receptor (beta chain) sequence together with its context. Its antigen is currently unknown. The data are from a study of cytomegalovirus exposure and HLA in healthy donors. It was with 60 Vbeta and 13 Jbeta primers that the PCR ran. The assay was immunoSEQ multiplex PCR, and TCRdb's table has in-frame clones only and misses some. The profile shows approximately 180,000 clones, roughly 70% of them singletons. Findings of the study overall: A later analysis associated approximately 17,000 TCR beta sequences with HLA alleles at a 0.05 false discovery rate. The analysis excluded some indistinguishable V segments, including TRBV6-2 and TRBV6-3. Common viral pathogens (according to a later analysis) appeared linked to several of the most significant clusters. The study labeled 180 or so TCR beta chains cytomegalovirus-associated.

The CDR3 totals 15 residues. Germline CDR1 SGHRS, CDR2 YFSETQ. V dropped 0 bases and J dropped 5 bases, with 14 bases sitting between them. This chain connects TRBV5-1 to TRBJ1-1, with D possibly TRBD1 on 6 matching bases. This sequence originates from a male donor in good health and CMV-seronegative. Source material: PBMCs. CDR3 sequence: CASSLEQGEGTEAFF. The DNA of the CDR3 is TGCGCCAGCAGCTTGGAACAGGGTGAAGGGACTGAAGCTTTCTTT.